The T cell receptor (beta chain) described here comes from a study of cytomegalovirus exposure and HLA in healthy donors. PCR was performed using 60 Vbeta and 13 Jbeta primers. This table comes from immunoSEQ multiplex PCR, and its TCRdb copy is limited to in-frame clones, with some not included. The data show 150,000 to 200,000 clones, 87% seen once. Trimming removed 5 bases at V and 0 bases at J, with 13 bases between. The CDR3 is 15 amino acids. CDR1 KGHSH and CDR2 LQKENI come from the germline V gene. Concerning this clone itself: Its antigen remains unidentified.

Study-wide results and limits: Highest at DRB1 and lowest at HLA-C, TCR association rates differed among HLA loci in a later analysis.

The specimen was PBMCs. This chain connects TRBV18 to TRBJ1-1, with D uncertain. The receptor's source is a woman aged 25-40 years in good health and CMV-seronegative. The DNA of the CDR3 is TGTGCCAGCTCAACTTCCGCTAGAGTGAACACTGAAGCTTTCTTT. Residues: CASSTSARVNTEAFF.